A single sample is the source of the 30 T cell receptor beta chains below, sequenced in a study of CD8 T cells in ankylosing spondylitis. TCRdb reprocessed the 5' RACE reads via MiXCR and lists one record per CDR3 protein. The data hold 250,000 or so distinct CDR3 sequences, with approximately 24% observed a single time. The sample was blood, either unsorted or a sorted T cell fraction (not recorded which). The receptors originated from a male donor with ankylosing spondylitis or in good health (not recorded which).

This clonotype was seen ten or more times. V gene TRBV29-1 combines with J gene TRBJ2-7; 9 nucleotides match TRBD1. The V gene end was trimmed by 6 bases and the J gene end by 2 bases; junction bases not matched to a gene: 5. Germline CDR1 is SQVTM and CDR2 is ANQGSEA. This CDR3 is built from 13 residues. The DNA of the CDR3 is TGCAGCGTCAAGGGACAGGGTGCCTACGAGCAGTACTTC. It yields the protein CSVKGQGAYEQYF.

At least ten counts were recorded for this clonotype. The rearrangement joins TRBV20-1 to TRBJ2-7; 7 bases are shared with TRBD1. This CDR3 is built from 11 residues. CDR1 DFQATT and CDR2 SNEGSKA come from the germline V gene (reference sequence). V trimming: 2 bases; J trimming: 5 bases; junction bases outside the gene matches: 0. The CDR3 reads CSARQGDEQYF. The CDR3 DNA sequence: TGCAGTGCTAGACAGGGGGACGAGCAGTACTTC.

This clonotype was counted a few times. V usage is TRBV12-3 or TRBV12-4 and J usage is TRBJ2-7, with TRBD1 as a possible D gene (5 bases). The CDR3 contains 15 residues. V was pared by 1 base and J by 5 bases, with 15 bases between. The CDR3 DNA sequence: TGTGCCAGCAGTTTAGTTCGTCCAGGGATCCACGAGCAGTACTTC. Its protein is CASSLVRPGIHEQYF.

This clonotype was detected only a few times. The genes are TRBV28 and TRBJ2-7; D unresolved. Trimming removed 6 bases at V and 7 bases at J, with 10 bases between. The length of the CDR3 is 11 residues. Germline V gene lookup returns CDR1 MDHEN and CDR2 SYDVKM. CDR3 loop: CASRSGVEQYF. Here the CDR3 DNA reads TGTGCCAGCAGGTCAGGTGTAGAGCAGTACTTC.

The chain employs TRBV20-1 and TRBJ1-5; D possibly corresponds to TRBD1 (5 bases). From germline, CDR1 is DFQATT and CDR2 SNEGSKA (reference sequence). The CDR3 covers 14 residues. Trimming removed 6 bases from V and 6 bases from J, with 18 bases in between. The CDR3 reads CSAPGTPVGQPQHF. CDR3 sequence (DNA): TGCAGTGCCCCCGGGACCCCGGTGGGTCAGCCCCAGCATTTT.

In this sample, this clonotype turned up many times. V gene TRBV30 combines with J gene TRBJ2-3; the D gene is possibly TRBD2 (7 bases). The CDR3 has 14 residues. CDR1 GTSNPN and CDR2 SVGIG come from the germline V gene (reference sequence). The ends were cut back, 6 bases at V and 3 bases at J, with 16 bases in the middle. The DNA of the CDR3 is TGTGCCTGCCCTGTTGGGGGGGCTACAGATACGCAGTATTTT. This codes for CACPVGGATDTQYF.

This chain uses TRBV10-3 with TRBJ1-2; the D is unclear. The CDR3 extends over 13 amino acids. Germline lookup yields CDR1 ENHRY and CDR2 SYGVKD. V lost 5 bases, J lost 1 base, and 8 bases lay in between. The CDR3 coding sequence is TGTGCCATCAGTTACAGCTATAACTATGGCTACACCTTC. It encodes CAISYSYNYGYTF.

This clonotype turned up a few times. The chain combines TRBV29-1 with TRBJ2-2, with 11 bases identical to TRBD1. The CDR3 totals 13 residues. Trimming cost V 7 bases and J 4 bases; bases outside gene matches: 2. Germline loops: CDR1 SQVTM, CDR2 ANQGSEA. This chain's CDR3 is CSAGTGGTGELFF. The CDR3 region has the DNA TGCAGCGCCGGGACAGGGGGCACCGGGGAGCTGTTTTTT.

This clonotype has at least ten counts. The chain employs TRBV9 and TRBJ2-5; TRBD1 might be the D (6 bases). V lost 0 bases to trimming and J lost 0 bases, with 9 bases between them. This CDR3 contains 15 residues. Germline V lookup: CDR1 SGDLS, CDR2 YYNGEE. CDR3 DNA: TGTGCCAGCAGCGTAGTGGGGACATACCAAGAGACCCAGTACTTC. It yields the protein CASSVVGTYQETQYF. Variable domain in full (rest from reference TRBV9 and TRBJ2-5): DSGVTQTPKHLITATGQRVTLRCSPRSGDLSVYWYQQSLDQGLQFLIQYYNGEERAKGNILERFSAQQFPDLHSELNLSSLELGDSALYFCASSVVGTYQETQYFGPGTRLLVL.

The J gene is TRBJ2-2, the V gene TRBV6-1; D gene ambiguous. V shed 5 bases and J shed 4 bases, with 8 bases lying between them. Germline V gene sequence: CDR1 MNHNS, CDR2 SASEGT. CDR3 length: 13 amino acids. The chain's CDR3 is CASSKTGTGELFF. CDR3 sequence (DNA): TGTGCCAGCAGTAAGACGGGCACCGGGGAGCTGTTTTTT.

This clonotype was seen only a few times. The CDR3 DNA is TGTGCCAGCAGCCAAGATTATGGAGCGGAGGGCGGTCAGCCCCAGCATTTT. Its protein product is CASSQDYGAEGGQPQHF. This rearrangement joins TRBV4-2 to TRBJ1-5, with D unclear. The V and J ends lost 0 bases and 6 bases respectively, with 18 bases between them. CDR1 is LGHNA and CDR2 is YNFKEQ in the germline V gene. There are 17 residues in the CDR3.

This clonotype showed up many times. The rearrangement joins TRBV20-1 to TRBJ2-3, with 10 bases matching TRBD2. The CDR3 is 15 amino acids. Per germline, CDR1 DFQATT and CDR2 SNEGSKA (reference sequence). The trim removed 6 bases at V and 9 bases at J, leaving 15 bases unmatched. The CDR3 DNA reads TGCAGTGCCTTCTCAGCGGGGGGGCGCGAGGAGACGCAGTATTTT. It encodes CSAFSAGGREETQYF.

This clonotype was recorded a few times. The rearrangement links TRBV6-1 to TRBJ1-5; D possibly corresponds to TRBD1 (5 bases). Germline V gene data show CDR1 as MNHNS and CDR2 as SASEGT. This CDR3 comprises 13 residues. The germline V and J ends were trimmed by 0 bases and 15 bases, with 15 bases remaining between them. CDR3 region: CASSEAGGMGPHF. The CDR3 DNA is TGTGCCAGCAGTGAAGCGGGTGGGATGGGACCGCATTTT.

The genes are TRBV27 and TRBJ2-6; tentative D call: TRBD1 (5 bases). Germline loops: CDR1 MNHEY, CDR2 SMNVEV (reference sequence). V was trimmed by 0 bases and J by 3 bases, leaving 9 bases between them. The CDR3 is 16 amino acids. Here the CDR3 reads CASSLSARDGANVLTF. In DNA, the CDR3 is TGTGCCAGCAGTTTATCCGCCAGGGATGGGGCCAACGTCCTGACTTTC.

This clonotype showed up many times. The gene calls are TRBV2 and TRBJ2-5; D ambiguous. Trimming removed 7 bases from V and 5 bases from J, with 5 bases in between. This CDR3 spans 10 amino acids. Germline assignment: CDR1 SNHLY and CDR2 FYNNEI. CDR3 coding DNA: TGTGCCAGCACTCAGGAGACCCAGTACTTC. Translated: CASTQETQYF. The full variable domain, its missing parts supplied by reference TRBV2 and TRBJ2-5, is EPEVTQTPSHQVTQMGQEVILRCVPISNHLYFYWYRQILGQKVEFLVSFYNNEISEKSEIFDDQFSVERPDGSNFTLKIRSTKLEDSAMYFCASTQETQYFGPGTRLLVL.

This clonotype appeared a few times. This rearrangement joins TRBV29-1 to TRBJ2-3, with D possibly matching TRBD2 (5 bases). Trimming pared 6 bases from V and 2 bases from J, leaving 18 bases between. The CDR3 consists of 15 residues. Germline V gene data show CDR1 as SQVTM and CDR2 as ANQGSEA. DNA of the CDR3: TGCAGCGTCGACGGACTCCTTTCCAACACAGATACGCAGTATTTT. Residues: CSVDGLLSNTDTQYF.

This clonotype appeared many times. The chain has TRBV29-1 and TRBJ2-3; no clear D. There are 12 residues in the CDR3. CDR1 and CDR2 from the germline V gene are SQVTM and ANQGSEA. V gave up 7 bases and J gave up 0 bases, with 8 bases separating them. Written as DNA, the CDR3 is TGCAGCGAGGTCAGCAGCACAGATACGCAGTATTTT. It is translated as CSEVSSTDTQYF.

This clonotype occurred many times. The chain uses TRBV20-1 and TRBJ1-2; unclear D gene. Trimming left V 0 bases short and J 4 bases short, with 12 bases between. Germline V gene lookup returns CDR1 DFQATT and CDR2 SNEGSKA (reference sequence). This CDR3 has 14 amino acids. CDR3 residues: CSARDGRRSYGYTF. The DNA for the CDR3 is TGCAGTGCTAGAGATGGGCGCAGGAGCTATGGCTACACCTTC.

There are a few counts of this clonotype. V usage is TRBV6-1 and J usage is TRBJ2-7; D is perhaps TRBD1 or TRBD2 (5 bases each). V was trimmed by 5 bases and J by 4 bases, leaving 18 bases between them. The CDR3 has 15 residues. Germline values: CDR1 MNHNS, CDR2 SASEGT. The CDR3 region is CASSIRGTRPYEQYF. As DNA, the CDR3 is TGTGCCAGCAGTATTCGGGGCACTAGGCCTTACGAGCAGTACTTC.

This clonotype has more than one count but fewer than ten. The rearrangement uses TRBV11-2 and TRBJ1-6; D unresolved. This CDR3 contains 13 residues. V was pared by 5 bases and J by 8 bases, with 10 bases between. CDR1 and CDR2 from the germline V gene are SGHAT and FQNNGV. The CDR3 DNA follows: TGTGCCAGCAGCGGGCGGGGAGATTCACCCCTCCACTTT. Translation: CASSGRGDSPLHF.

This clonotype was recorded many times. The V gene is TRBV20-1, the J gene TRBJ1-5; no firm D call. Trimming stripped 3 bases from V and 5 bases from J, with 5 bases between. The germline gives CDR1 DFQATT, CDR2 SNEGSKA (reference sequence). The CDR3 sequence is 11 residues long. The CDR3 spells CSASPDQPQHF. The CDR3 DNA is TGCAGTGCTAGCCCCGATCAGCCCCAGCATTTT.

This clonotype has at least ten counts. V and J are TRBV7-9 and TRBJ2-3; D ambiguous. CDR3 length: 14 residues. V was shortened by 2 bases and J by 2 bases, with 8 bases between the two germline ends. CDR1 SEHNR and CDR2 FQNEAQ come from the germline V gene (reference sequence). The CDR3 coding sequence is TGTGCCAGCAGCTTACCGCTCATCACAGATACGCAGTATTTT. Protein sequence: CASSLPLITDTQYF.

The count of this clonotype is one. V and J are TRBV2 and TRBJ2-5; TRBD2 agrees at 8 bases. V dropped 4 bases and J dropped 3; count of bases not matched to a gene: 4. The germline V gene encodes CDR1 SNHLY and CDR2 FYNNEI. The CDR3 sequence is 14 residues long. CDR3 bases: TGTGCCAGCAGTGGGGGGACTAGGAAAGAGACCCAGTACTTC. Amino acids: CASSGGTRKETQYF.

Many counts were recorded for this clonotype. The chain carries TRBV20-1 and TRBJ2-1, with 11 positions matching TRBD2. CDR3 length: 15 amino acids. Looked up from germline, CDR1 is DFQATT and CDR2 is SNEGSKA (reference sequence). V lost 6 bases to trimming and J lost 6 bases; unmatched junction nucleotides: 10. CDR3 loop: CSARTGTSGSNEQFF. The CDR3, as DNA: TGCAGTGCGCGAACCGGGACTAGCGGTAGCAATGAGCAGTTCTTC.

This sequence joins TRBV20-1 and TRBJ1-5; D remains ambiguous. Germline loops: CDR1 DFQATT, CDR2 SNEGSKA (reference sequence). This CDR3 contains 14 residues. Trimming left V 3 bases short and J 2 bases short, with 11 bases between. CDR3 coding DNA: TGCAGTGCTAGGATTGGGGTAGGCAATCAGCCCCAGCATTTT. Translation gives CSARIGVGNQPQHF.

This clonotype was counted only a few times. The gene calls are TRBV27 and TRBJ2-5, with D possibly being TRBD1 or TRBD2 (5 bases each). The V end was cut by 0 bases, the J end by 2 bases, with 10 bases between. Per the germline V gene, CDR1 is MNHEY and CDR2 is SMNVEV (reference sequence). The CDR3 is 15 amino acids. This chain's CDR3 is CASSLSLGDQETQYF. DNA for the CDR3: TGTGCCAGCAGTTTATCGTTGGGGGATCAAGAGACCCAGTACTTC.

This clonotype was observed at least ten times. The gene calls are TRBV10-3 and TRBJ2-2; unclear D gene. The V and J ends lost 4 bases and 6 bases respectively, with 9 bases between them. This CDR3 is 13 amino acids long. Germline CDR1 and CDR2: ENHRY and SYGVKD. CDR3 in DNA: TGTGCCATCAGTGTGGTAGTCCCCGGGGAGCTGTTTTTT. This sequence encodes CAISVVVPGELFF.

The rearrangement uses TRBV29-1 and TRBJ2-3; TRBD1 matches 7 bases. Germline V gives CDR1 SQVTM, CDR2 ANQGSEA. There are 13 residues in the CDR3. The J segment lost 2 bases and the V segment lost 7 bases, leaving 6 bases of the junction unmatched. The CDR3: CSAGTVYTDTQYF. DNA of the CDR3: TGCAGCGCCGGGACAGTTTACACAGATACGCAGTATTTT.

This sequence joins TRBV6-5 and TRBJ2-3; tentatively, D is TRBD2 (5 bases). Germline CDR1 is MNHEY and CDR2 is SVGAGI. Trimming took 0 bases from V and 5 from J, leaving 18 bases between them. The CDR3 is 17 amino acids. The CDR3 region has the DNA TGTGCCAGCAGTTACTCCACTCCGGGAACCCGCGGAGATACGCAGTATTTT. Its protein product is CASSYSTPGTRGDTQYF.

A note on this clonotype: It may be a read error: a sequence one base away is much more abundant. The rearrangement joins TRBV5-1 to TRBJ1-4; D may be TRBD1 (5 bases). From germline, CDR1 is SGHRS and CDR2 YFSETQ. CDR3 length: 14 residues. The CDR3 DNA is TGCGCCAGCAGCTTCGACGGGACTAATGTAAAACTGTTTTTT. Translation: CASSFDGTNVKLFF. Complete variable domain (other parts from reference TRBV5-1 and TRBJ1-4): KAGVTQTPRYLIKTRGQQVTLSCSPISGHRSVSWYQQTPGQGLQFLFEYFSETQRNKGNFPGRFSGRQFSNSRSEMNVSTLELGDSALYLCASSFDGTNVKLFFGSGTQLSVL.